This record concerns one T cell receptor beta chain sequence. This clonotype occurred many times. The antigen this receptor binds is unknown. Base quality data are lacking; no much larger clone is found one base away. The data were obtained in a study of human T cells and chemical hapten exposure (dated by TCRdb to the early 2020s). In the study overall: For sensitization, 2% DPC in acetone was applied to a 2 cm by 2 cm area of upper inner arm skin. Weekly therapeutic DPC doses were additionally applied to the scalp of patients throughout the roughly 25-week study period. Patch tests used Finn chambers with 0.01% DPC on the upper back, scored after 6 days by International Contact Dermatitis Research Group standards. The mostly female patient cohort included alopecia areata with under or over 50% scalp involvement, alopecia totalis and alopecia universalis. Libraries were pooled for sequencing, and per-sample TCR yields varied mainly because of small differences in library volumes within the pool. Peripheral blood TCR repertoire changes were tracked in vivo in alopecia patients during primary and secondary sensitization to the hapten diphenylcyclopropenone (DPC). Blood samples were taken from patients before sensitization (week 0) and at 2, 6 and about 24 weeks after DPC sensitization. Roughly 30 alopecia patients provided blood for TCR sequencing at one to four time points (pre-sensitization, 2, 6 and 24 weeks). The full study reports these points: After repeated subsampling, changes were observed in the strength of the expansion versus patch-test correlation and in the threshold at which the correlation became significant. DPC sensitization did not change the number of TCRs with a frequency above 1 in 1000, and there was no evidence of changes in global repertoire structure. Because every patient had alopecia, a presumed autoimmune disease, the patients' immune response might differ from that of healthy individuals. Significantly more large CDR3 similarity clusters were formed by expanded TCRs than by pre-sensitization or healthy control sets, consistent with antigen-driven responses. Patch test score correlated positively with the number of PT1 expanded TCRs, reaching significance at thresholds 8, 16 and 32 but not at 4.

According to the study, the label for this sample's time point signals: pre-sensitization, week 0. The treatment or condition label of this sample denotes: therapeutic diphenylcyclopropenone sensitization with weekly scalp DPC. Blood at each patch-test visit was drawn before the patch test was applied. Eligible patients were aged 18 to 70, diagnosed with alopecia, deemed suitable for DPC therapy, and excluded if pregnant. Unfractionated whole blood was collected in Tempus Blood RNA tubes, and total RNA was extracted from that blood. V was cut back by 4 bases and J by 1 base, leaving a gap of 10 bases between them. The CDR1 and CDR2 encoded by the germline V gene are MGHRA and YSYEKL. The CDR3 runs 14 amino acids, cysteine and phenylalanine included. The kept DNA is CDR3 alone, 42 bases in frame from the first base. The library was generated by RACE. This sample was sequenced with a NextSeq 500. During library preparation, unique molecular identifiers were attached to individual cDNA molecules so that TCRs could be counted in a quantitative, reproducible way. Both TCR alpha and TCR beta chains were sequenced from each blood RNA sample. Per the source publication's procedure: The median number of TCRs per sample was 90,000 to 100,000, ranging from about 23,224 to 750,000. V, J and CDR3 annotation of the TCR reads was carried out using the Decombinator software suite. For the PS versus PT1 abundance plots, all samples were subsampled to the same number of TCRs (28,000). Expanded TCRs were defined as absent before sensitization and observed at least eight times at the 2-week time point. TCRdb reprocessing: public reads trimmed at Q25 with fastp, clones called with MiXCR, in-frame beta chains kept. Identical CDR3 proteins give one entry, which carries the most common genes and DNA. The V and J calls and clone size are TCRdb's, not the authors'. This sample holds roughly 380,000 distinct CDR3 sequences; 4% to 6% were observed only once. The top ten clones comprise around 2.6% of the sample.

This sequence originates from a woman aged 50 to 60 with alopecia areata. Some clones in this sample may be carry-over from other donors' samples. The source material was whole blood, sampled in connection with sensitization to the hapten diphenylcyclopropenone (DPC). Recombination linked TRBV4-1 to TRBJ1-1, and possibly TRBD1, on 5 matching bases. The CDR3 sequence is CASSRRRENTEAFF. DNA sequence: TGCGCCAGCAGCCGGCGCAGGGAGAACACTGAAGCTTTCTTT.